The 5 T cell receptor beta chains listed next were all sequenced from one sample in a study of glioma-infiltrating T cells. Using RNA template, CDR3s of TCR alpha and beta were amplified with iRepertoire arm-PCR. From the multiplex PCR reads, TCRdb called clonotypes with MiXCR, one entry per CDR3 protein. In the table there are about 140,000 distinct CDR3 sequences, around 40% of which are singletons. Material: glioma tissue, nonneoplastic brain tissue, or PBMCs (not recorded which). These receptor sequences come from a human donor with low-grade glioma or glioblastoma, undergoing nonglioma brain surgery, or in good health (not recorded which).

This clonotype qualifies as medium-sized. The chain uses TRBV27 and TRBJ1-1; tentative D call: TRBD1 (5 bases). The CDR3 sequence is 15 residues long. Trimming removed 6 bases from V and 0 bases from J, with 14 bases in between. Per germline, CDR1 MNHEY and CDR2 SMNVEV (reference sequence). This chain's CDR3 is CASSKWGGMNTEAFF. CDR3 coding DNA: TGTGCCAGCAGCAAATGGGGCGGCATGAACACTGAAGCTTTCTTT.

Only a few counts were recorded for this clonotype. This chain joins TRBV6-1 and TRBJ2-7; the match to TRBD1 covers 7 bases. CDR1 and CDR2 from the germline V gene are MNHNS and SASEGT. CDR3 length: 16 amino acids. Trimming removed 5 bases from V and 7 bases from J; junction bases left unmatched: 17. DNA of the CDR3: TGTGCCAGCAGTCTTCGCATCGGGACAGCCGGACGTGAGCAGTACTTC. This gives the protein CASSLRIGTAGREQYF.

The V gene is TRBV5-8, the J gene TRBJ2-3, with 9 nucleotides matching TRBD2. V lost 4 bases and J lost 6; bases outside the gene matches: 15. The V gene's germline CDR1 is SGHTS and CDR2 YDEGEE. The CDR3 length is 17 residues. The CDR3 DNA is TGTGCCAGCAGCCCCTGGGGAGCGGGAGGATTCGGCGATACGCAGTATTTT. It encodes CASSPWGAGGFGDTQYF.

This clonotype has more than one count but fewer than ten. Mismatch with germline at one junction end may stem from a read error. The J gene is TRBJ2-2, the V gene TRBV7-7, with D possibly matching TRBD2 (5 bases). CDR3 length: 14 residues. Germline V CDR1 and CDR2: SSHAT, FNYEAQ (reference sequence). The CDR3 region has the DNA TGTGCTAGCAGCTTCAGAGCGGATGGCGGGGAGCTGTTTTTT. Its protein product is CASSFRADGGELFF. Using reference TRBV7-7 and TRBJ2-2 for the parts outside the CDR3, the full variable domain is GAGVSQSPRYKVTKRGQDVTLRCDPISSHATLYWYQQALGQGPEFLTYFNYEAQPDKSGLPSDRFSAERPEGSISTLTIQRTEQRDSAMYRCASSFRADGGELFFGEGSRLTVL.

The table lists this clonotype with a few counts. The genes are TRBV10-3 and TRBJ1-3; D might be TRBD1 (6 bases). The CDR3 is made up of 14 amino acids. Germline CDR1 reads ENHRY; CDR2 reads SYGVKD. Trimming pared 5 bases from V and 0 bases from J, leaving 8 bases between. CDR3 protein: CAISTQGSGNTIYF. CDR3 DNA sequence: TGTGCCATCAGTACACAGGGCTCTGGAAACACCATATATTTT.